This TCR beta chain was obtained from a study of CD8+CD57+ T cells in acquired aplastic anemia. About the research overall: Mean yield of DNA from sorted CD4+ and CD8+ cells was around 3 ug.

This clonotype has at least ten counts. Its target is unknown. There are 16 residues in the CDR3. Trimming pared 4 bases from V and 0 bases from J, leaving 15 bases between. Germline V lookup: CDR1 LNHNV, CDR2 YYDKDF (reference sequence). All patients picked for sequencing had shown, by flow cytometry, an expansion of CD8+CD57+ cells. Blood was sampled before the patients had received any therapy. Study outcomes and limitations: CD8+ Simpson's diversity did not differ significantly between patients and controls. Found in both controls and patients were some 30 CD8+ CDR3 sequences.

Template material for TCR beta VDJ and CDR3 profiling consisted of genomic DNA. TCRdb passed the reads through MiXCR, listing each CDR3 protein once. The sample contains about 160,000 distinct CDR3 sequences, around half of which appear only once. The rearrangement joins TRBV15 to TRBJ1-1; D gene ambiguous. The clonotype originates from a human donor with aplastic anemia. Sequencing was done on a sample of sorted CD4+, CD8+, or CD8+CD57+ T cells (not recorded which) from PBMCs. The CDR3 region is CATSKEGGTMNTEAFF. The CDR3 coding sequence is TGTGCCACCAGCAAGGAGGGAGGAACCATGAACACTGAAGCTTTCTTT.